This T cell receptor (beta chain) stems from a study of T cells in narcolepsy. Study overall: Enrolled donors included narcolepsy type 1 or type 2 patients and healthy controls.

Germline-derived CDR1 and CDR2 are PRHDT and FYEKMQ (reference sequence). The CDR3 is 11 residues long. The V end lost 3 bases, the J end lost 5 bases, and 4 bases lay between the germline ends. Assay used: immunoSEQ multiplex PCR; TCRdb lists only in-frame clones, some missing. The sample yields approximately 30,000 clones, about 89% seen once. Whole-study findings and limits: In some patient and control memory CD4+ samples, autoreactive clones were absent. Blood of same and different patients, but not healthy controls, reportedly held recurring autoreactive clonotypes.

Points on this clone: The target antigen is unknown.

Sequencing was done on a sample of CD45RA- memory CD4+ T cells from PBMCs. V is TRBV13 and J is TRBJ2-5; no clear D gene. The clonotype was recovered from a human donor with narcolepsy. Written as DNA, the CDR3 is TGTGCCAGCAGCTTGGCGGAGACCCAGTACTTC. Its protein product is CASSLAETQYF.